One and the same sample provided the 3 T cell receptor beta chains below, sequenced in a study of beta chain features in type 1 diabetes. Study-level points and caveats: Type 1 diabetes patients had moderately but significantly shorter TCRB CDR3s in all four CD4+ subsets.

As every portion of the isolated RNA was reverse transcribed, the sequencing read expressed TCRB transcripts. The method was immunoSEQ multiplex PCR; TCRdb's version includes in-frame clones alone and lacks a portion of them. The sample contains 200,000 to 250,000 clones, around 14% of which appear only once. Their antigens are not known. Input material: naive CD4+ T cells from blood. The receptor set was obtained from a man aged 25 to 40 with type 1 diabetes.

This clone has just a few counts. CDR3 protein: CSVDRGRGTGELFF. The CDR3 nucleotides read TGCAGCGTTGACAGGGGGCGCGGAACCGGGGAGCTGTTTTTT. The chain couples TRBV29-1 to TRBJ2-2; 8 bases are a match to TRBD1. CDR3 length: 14 residues. Germline V gene data show CDR1 as SQVTM and CDR2 as ANQGSEA. Germline trimming cut 3 bases from V and 5 bases from J; bases unmatched to any gene: 5.

With respect to this clone: The junction and the germline gene differ at one end; a read error may be behind it. J is TRBJ2-7 and V is TRBV5-4; D not certain. Germline lookup yields CDR1 SGHNT and CDR2 YYREEE (reference sequence). The CDR3 runs 12 residues. The CDR3 DNA reads TGTGCCAGCAGCTTGGACTCCAACGAGCAGTACTTC. It encodes CASSLDSNEQYF.

This chain uses TRBV2 with TRBJ2-1; 8 positions match TRBD2. Per germline, CDR1 SNHLY and CDR2 FYNNEI. The CDR3 has 15 residues. Germline trimming cut 6 bases from V and 1 base from J; bases unmatched to any gene: 5. The DNA of the CDR3 is TGTGCCAGCAGGGCACTAGCGGTTTCCTACAATGAGCAGTTCTTC. It specifies CASRALAVSYNEQFF.